Presented here are 3 T cell receptor beta chains from one specimen sequenced in a study of blood T cell repertoires in COVID-19. Data came from immunoSEQ multiplex PCR; TCRdb stores just in-frame clones and leaves some out. The sample carries around 340,000 clones, around nine tenths recorded once. The sequencing input was peripheral blood. The source of these receptors is a woman aged 55-75 years with COVID-19, enrolled during active disease.

The chain is built from TRBV19 and TRBJ2-7, with D possibly matching TRBD1 (5 bases). CDR3 length equals 13 residues. With 3 bases removed from V and 6 bases from J, the gap between germline ends came to 12 bases. Germline CDR1 and CDR2: LNHDA and SQIVND (reference sequence). CDR3 amino acids: CASSIGVGLEQYF. The CDR3 DNA follows: TGTGCCAGTAGTATCGGCGTGGGGCTCGAGCAGTACTTC.

The rearrangement links TRBV28 to TRBJ1-1; D unresolved. Germline V gene sequence: CDR1 MDHEN, CDR2 SYDVKM. The CDR3 has 14 residues. The V and J ends lost 6 bases and 5 bases respectively, with 16 bases between them. The CDR3 DNA reads TGTGCCAGCAGCCCAGCCGGGAGTTGGACTGAAGCTTTCTTT. Its translation: CASSPAGSWTEAFF.

The sample holds many counts of this clone. The chain recombines TRBV4-1 with TRBJ1-1; tentative D call: TRBD1 (5 bases). The CDR3 runs 13 residues. Trimming pared 6 bases from V and 1 base from J, leaving 9 bases between. Per germline, CDR1 MGHRA and CDR2 YSYEKL. The CDR3 region is CASRSDRNTEAFF. The CDR3 coding sequence is TGCGCCAGCAGATCTGACAGGAACACTGAAGCTTTCTTT.